The 25 T cell receptor beta chains below come from one sample, sequenced in a study of control samples from healthy donors and cancer patients. The protocol was immunoSEQ multiplex PCR, while the TCRdb copy is restricted to in-frame clones and leaves out a portion. The sample contains about 220,000 clones, roughly 94% of which appear only once. Sequenced material: blood. These TCRs come from a man aged 50 to 60 in good health.

This clone was observed once. The chain employs TRBV19 and TRBJ1-2, with D tentatively TRBD1 (5 bases). The V end lost 7 bases, the J end lost 2 bases, and 17 bases lay between the germline ends. CDR1 and CDR2 (germline): LNHDA, SQIVND (reference sequence). There are 15 residues in the CDR3. Written as DNA, the CDR3 is TGTGCCAGTAAGATAGGGGCGGAGGGCAACTATGGCTACACCTTC. It yields the protein CASKIGAEGNYGYTF.

The rearrangement joins TRBV28 to TRBJ2-2; 9 nucleotides agree with TRBD1. The CDR3 sequence is 15 residues long. Germline CDR1 MDHEN, CDR2 SYDVKM. With V trimmed by 5 bases and J by 7 bases, 8 bases remained unmatched. CDR3 coding DNA: TGTGCCAGCAGTCTTATACAGGGGGCCGGCGGGGAGCTGTTTTTT. This encodes CASSLIQGAGGELFF.

This chain uses TRBV4-1 with TRBJ1-1; D gene ambiguous. The CDR3 is 14 amino acids. CDR1 is MGHRA, CDR2 YSYEKL, per germline. Trimming stripped 0 bases from V and 3 bases from J, with 8 bases between. CDR3: CASSQEPLDTEAFF. CDR3 in DNA: TGCGCCAGCAGCCAAGAACCCTTGGACACTGAAGCTTTCTTT.

This chain joins TRBV13 and TRBJ2-1, with D tentatively TRBD1 (5 bases). Trimming pared 5 bases from V and 8 bases from J, leaving 13 bases between. In germline, CDR1 is PRHDT, CDR2 FYEKMQ (reference sequence). The length of the CDR3 is 13 residues. The CDR3 DNA reads TGTGCCAGCAGCCTGAACCCACAGGATGAGCAGTTCTTC. This encodes CASSLNPQDEQFF. Based on the CDR3 plus reference TRBV13 and TRBJ2-1, the full variable domain is AAGVIQSPRHLIKEKRETATLKCYPIPRHDTVYWYQQGPGQDPQFLISFYEKMQSDKGSIPDRFSAQQFSDYHSELNMSSLELGDSALYFCASSLNPQDEQFFGPGTRLTVL.

This clone was seen only a few times. The chain uses TRBV7-2 and TRBJ2-2; weak D call: TRBD2 (6 bases). Between the trimmed V and J ends, which lost 1 base and 1 base, there was a span of 10 bases. CDR3 length equals 16 residues. CDR1 SGHTA and CDR2 FQGNSA come from the germline V gene. The CDR3 DNA is TGTGCCAGCAGCTTAGGCGGGGCGCTGAACACCGGGGAGCTGTTTTTT. Translated: CASSLGGALNTGELFF.

The chain joins TRBV28 to TRBJ1-2; possibly TRBD1 for D (5 bases). With 6 bases removed from V and 8 bases from J, the gap between germline ends came to 22 bases. The CDR3 runs 15 residues. Looked up from germline, CDR1 is MDHEN and CDR2 is SYDVKM. CDR3 DNA: TGTGCCAGCAGCGGGTTGGGGGATCGTCGGGGCGGCTACACCTTC. As protein: CASSGLGDRRGGYTF.

This chain joins TRBV18 and TRBJ2-5, with TRBD2 identical over 10 bases. Germline V gives CDR1 KGHSH, CDR2 LQKENI. This CDR3 comprises 16 residues. The V and J ends lost 1 base and 0 bases, in that order; junction bases with no gene match: 2. The DNA for the CDR3 is TGTGCCAGCTCACCACGGACTAGCGGATACCAAGAGACCCAGTACTTC. Translation gives CASSPRTSGYQETQYF.

The table lists this clone with a count of one. The rearrangement joins TRBV2 to TRBJ1-1; D call uncertain. Per germline, CDR1 SNHLY and CDR2 FYNNEI. The ends were cut back, 4 bases at V and 1 base at J, with 13 bases in the middle. The CDR3 loop spans 15 amino acids. CDR3: CASSVENTRNTEAFF. CDR3 DNA sequence: TGTGCCAGCAGTGTTGAGAACACGAGGAACACTGAAGCTTTCTTT.

Note on this clone: The same CDR3 arises from other DNA sequences in this sample as well. The genes are TRBV5-1 and TRBJ2-3; D not resolved. The V gene's germline CDR1 is SGHRS and CDR2 YFSETQ. The CDR3 spans 14 residues. Trimming removed 0 bases from V and 0 bases from J, with 5 bases in between. CDR3 sequence (DNA): TGCGCCAGCAGCTTGGTTCCCAGCACAGATACGCAGTATTTT. This translates into CASSLVPSTDTQYF.

The chain has TRBV3-1 (or the pseudogene TRBV3-2) and TRBJ1-2; D call uncertain. The CDR3 has 14 amino acids. V dropped 1 base and J dropped 4 bases, with 10 bases sitting between them. CDR1 is LGHDT and CDR2 is YNNKEL in the germline V gene (reference sequence). CDR3 protein: CASSQGGVGYGYTF. CDR3 nucleotide sequence: TGTGCCAGCAGCCAAGGTGGGGTAGGCTATGGCTACACCTTC.

The chain employs TRBV5-6 and TRBJ2-7; D might be TRBD1 (6 bases). Germline loops: CDR1 SGHDT, CDR2 YYEEEE. The CDR3 extends over 13 amino acids. V lost 2 bases to trimming and J lost 6 bases, with 12 bases between them. CDR3 loop: CASSFTGSAEQYV. In DNA form, the CDR3 reads TGTGCCAGCAGCTTTACAGGGTCAGCCGAGCAGTACGTC.

This clone was seen once. The gene calls are TRBV5-1 and TRBJ2-5; D is unclear. CDR3 length: 14 amino acids. Trimming pared 3 bases from V and 5 bases from J, leaving 14 bases between. Germline values: CDR1 SGHRS, CDR2 YFSETQ. CDR3 nucleotide sequence: TGCGCCAGCAGCTCAGACAATGGATGGGAGACCCAGTACTTC. The encoded protein is CASSSDNGWETQYF.

This clone was recorded only once. The chain recombines TRBV5-1 with TRBJ2-5; 7 bases fit TRBD1. The CDR3 runs 14 residues. J was trimmed by 1 base and V by 4 bases; bases with no gene match: 4. Germline CDR1 is SGHRS and CDR2 is YFSETQ. CDR3 nucleotides: TGCGCCAGCAGCCACGGGACAGCCCAAGAGACCCAGTACTTC. Its translation is CASSHGTAQETQYF.

The CDR3: CASSPLGGGQGTDTQYF. In DNA, the CDR3 is TGTGCCAGCAGCCCCCTAGGCGGGGGGCAAGGCACAGATACGCAGTATTTT. The V and J genes are TRBV9 and TRBJ2-3, with TRBD2 matching over 8 bases. Trimming at V came to 4 bases and at J to 1 base, leaving 11 bases not matched to a gene. This CDR3 region has 17 residues. Germline CDR1 and CDR2: SGDLS and YYNGEE.

This chain joins TRBV2 and TRBJ1-1, with D perhaps matching TRBD1 (6 bases). CDR1 is SNHLY and CDR2 is FYNNEI in the germline V gene. The length of the CDR3 is 15 residues. Trimming shortened V by 6 bases and J by 1 base, and 15 bases separated the two germline ends. The CDR3 sequence: CASRLIRTANTEAFF. For the CDR3, the DNA is TGTGCCAGCAGGCTGATCCGGACAGCGAACACTGAAGCTTTCTTT.

The V and J genes are TRBV5-3 and TRBJ1-5, with no clear D. TRBV5-3 is filed as an ORF, its function uncertain. This CDR3 has 18 residues. V lost 0 bases to trimming and J lost 5 bases, with 21 bases between them. The CDR3 spells CARSLVRPPGPRDQPQHF. CDR3 sequence (DNA): TGTGCCAGAAGCTTGGTAAGGCCACCCGGGCCCCGGGATCAGCCCCAGCATTTT.

The chain combines TRBV15 with TRBJ1-2; D not resolved. Deletions cut 0 bases from V and 3 bases from J, with 11 bases between. This CDR3 contains 15 residues. CDR1 is LNHNV and CDR2 is YYDKDF in the germline V gene (reference sequence). CDR3 nucleotide sequence: TGTGCCACCAGCAGAGATCTCGGTCAGGACTATGGCTACACCTTC. This translates into CATSRDLGQDYGYTF.

The V and J genes are TRBV7-2 and TRBJ2-3, with TRBD2 matching 11 bases. The CDR3 spans 16 residues. Germline V gene data show CDR1 as SGHTA and CDR2 as FQGNSA. V lost 0 bases to trimming and J lost 6 bases; unmatched junction nucleotides: 5. CDR3 residues: CASSLAGLAAGDTQYF. The CDR3 DNA reads TGTGCCAGCAGCTTAGCGGGACTAGCGGCGGGGGATACGCAGTATTTT.

The gene calls are TRBV27 and TRBJ2-5, with 10 positions matching TRBD1. Germline CDR1 and CDR2: MNHEY and SMNVEV (reference sequence). V gave up 5 bases and J gave up 10 bases; unmatched junction bases: 10. The CDR3 totals 14 residues. CDR3 DNA sequence: TGTGCCAGCAGTCCCCCCCCGGGACAGGGGAACCAGTACTTC. Encoded protein: CASSPPPGQGNQYF.

The chain's CDR3 is CASSQASGGFGYTF. CDR3 coding DNA: TGCGCCAGCAGCCAAGCCTCAGGGGGCTTCGGCTACACCTTC. The chain recombines TRBV4-1 with TRBJ1-2, with TRBD1 identical over 8 bases. The CDR3 spans 14 residues. With 1 base clipped from V and 8 bases from J, the junction kept 6 bases outside the gene matches. Germline-derived CDR1 and CDR2 are MGHRA and YSYEKL.

The chain is built from TRBV9 and TRBJ2-5, with D perhaps TRBD2 (6 bases). The CDR3 sequence is 15 residues long. V gave up 0 bases and J gave up 7 bases, with 16 bases separating them. Per germline, CDR1 SGDLS and CDR2 YYNGEE. CDR3 DNA: TGTGCCAGCAGCGTAGTGGGACCCCCCGGGGGGACCCAGTACTTC. This sequence encodes CASSVVGPPGGTQYF.

The rearrangement joins TRBV19 to TRBJ2-2; no clear D. V was cut by 6 bases and J by 6 bases, with 8 bases left in between. The CDR3 covers 12 residues. Germline V lookup: CDR1 LNHDA, CDR2 SQIVND (reference sequence). The CDR3 protein is CASRWLAGELFF. In DNA, the CDR3 is TGTGCCAGTAGATGGCTTGCCGGGGAGCTGTTTTTT.

The V and J genes are TRBV7-2 and TRBJ1-5; no clear D. Trimming cost V 6 bases and J 0 bases, with 12 bases left between them. Germline V gene sequence: CDR1 SGHTA, CDR2 FQGNSA. The CDR3 contains 15 residues. In DNA form, the CDR3 reads TGTGCCAGCAGATCGACTGGTGGTAGCAATCAGCCCCAGCATTTT. Its translation: CASRSTGGSNQPQHF.

V is TRBV29-1 and J is TRBJ1-5; no reliable D call. The CDR3 covers 14 residues. Trimming took off 4 bases at V and 1 base at J, with 11 bases between the two ends. The germline V gene has CDR1 SQVTM and CDR2 ANQGSEA. The CDR3 here is CSVALGASNQPQHF. CDR3 nucleotide sequence: TGCAGCGTTGCTCTGGGTGCCAGCAATCAGCCCCAGCATTTT.

The V and J genes are TRBV18 and TRBJ1-1; no definite D call. Germline assignment: CDR1 KGHSH and CDR2 LQKENI. V dropped 3 bases and J dropped 3 bases, with 14 bases sitting between them. CDR3 size: 15 residues. CDR3 sequence reads: CASSPRIVRDTEAFF. CDR3 sequence (DNA): TGTGCCAGCTCACCGAGAATCGTTCGGGACACTGAAGCTTTCTTT.